The 31 T cell receptor beta chains below were found in one sample sequenced in a study of T-cell memory formation after mild COVID-19. TCRdb recomputed calls from the 5' RACE reads with MiXCR, one row per CDR3 protein. The data show hundreds of thousands of distinct CDR3 sequences, more than 15% seen once. Sequenced material: PBMCs or a T cell subset sorted from them (not recorded which). These receptors were obtained from an adult woman who had mild COVID-19 (a few samples of this study predate the infection). Cell type and time point are not known.

This clonotype was seen ten or more times. The chain couples TRBV18 to TRBJ1-1, with D unresolved. The CDR3 totals 12 residues. Germline V gene lookup returns CDR1 KGHSH and CDR2 LQKENI. Trimming left V 6 bases short and J 3 bases short, with 8 bases between. The CDR3 protein is CASSPRDTEAFF. CDR3 in DNA: TGTGCCAGCTCTCCCCGGGACACTGAAGCTTTCTTT.

This clonotype appeared many times. CDR3 coding DNA: TGCAGCGCGCGGGCCCGGGGCACAGGCAGATACGAGCAGTACTTC. Its translation: CSARARGTGRYEQYF. The chain has TRBV29-1 and TRBJ2-7, with D tentatively TRBD1 or TRBD2 (5 bases each). V gave up 7 bases and J gave up 4 bases, with 23 bases separating them. The CDR3 extends over 15 amino acids. The germline V gene encodes CDR1 SQVTM and CDR2 ANQGSEA.

This clonotype was seen a few times. This rearrangement joins TRBV7-9 to TRBJ1-1; 8 bases are a match to TRBD1. CDR1 and CDR2 (germline): SEHNR, FQNEAQ (reference sequence). Trimming removed 0 bases from V and 5 bases from J; junction bases left unmatched: 8. This CDR3 has 16 residues. DNA for the CDR3: TGTGCCAGCAGCTTAGCTGTACAGGGGGTATCGACTGAAGCTTTCTTT. Protein sequence: CASSLAVQGVSTEAFF. Complete variable domain (other parts from reference TRBV7-9 and TRBJ1-1): DTGVSQNPRHKITKRGQNVTFRCDPISEHNRLYWYRQTLGQGPEFLTYFQNEAQLEKSRLLSDRFSAERPKGSFSTLEIQRTEQGDSAMYLCASSLAVQGVSTEAFFGQGTRLTVV.

This clonotype was picked up a small number of times. The chain joins TRBV24-1 to TRBJ2-1; weak D call: TRBD2 (5 bases). CDR1 KGHDR and CDR2 SFDVKD come from the germline V gene. V was clipped by 4 bases and J by 3 bases, with 9 bases between them. The CDR3 consists of 14 residues. DNA for the CDR3: TGTGCCACCAGTGAGGGAACTAGCTACAATGAGCAGTTCTTC. It translates to CATSEGTSYNEQFF.

This sequence joins TRBV11-2 and TRBJ2-1; TRBD2 might be the D (6 bases). Germline CDR1 SGHAT, CDR2 FQNNGV. The CDR3 is 17 amino acids. Trimming pared 5 bases from V and 3 bases from J, leaving 20 bases between. The CDR3 sequence is CASSVPFGGLSYNEQFF. CDR3 in DNA: TGTGCCAGCAGCGTCCCTTTCGGGGGACTTAGCTACAATGAGCAGTTCTTC.

The CDR3: CASTTLTDTQYF. CDR3 DNA sequence: TGTGCCAGCACCACTCTTACAGATACGCAGTATTTT. The rearrangement links TRBV12-3 or TRBV12-4 to TRBJ2-3; no clear D. The ends were cut back, 7 bases at V and 3 bases at J, with 8 bases in the middle. The CDR3 covers 12 residues.

The chain has TRBV12-3 or TRBV12-4 and TRBJ2-7; D possibly corresponds to TRBD1 (5 bases). CDR3 length equals 16 residues. Trimming cost V 7 bases and J 0 bases, with 19 bases left between them. CDR3 sequence (DNA): TGTGCCAGCACCCAAGGACATCTTCGAAGCTCCTACGAGCAGTACTTC. Its translation is CASTQGHLRSSYEQYF.

The chain employs TRBV9 and TRBJ2-1; D is unresolved. The CDR3 contains 14 residues. Germline assignment: CDR1 SGDLS and CDR2 YYNGEE. Trimming took off 7 bases at V and 0 bases at J, with 11 bases between the two ends. The CDR3 DNA follows: TGTGCCAGCGGCCCGCCGGGCTCCTACAATGAGCAGTTCTTC. It specifies CASGPPGSYNEQFF.

The genes are TRBV2 and TRBJ1-6; D call uncertain. CDR3 length: 13 amino acids. V dropped 2 bases and J dropped 10 bases, with 9 bases sitting between them. Germline loops: CDR1 SNHLY, CDR2 FYNNEI. The CDR3 bases are TGTGCCAGCAGTGAATATCAGTTGTCACCCCTCCACTTT. Its translation: CASSEYQLSPLHF.

The chain uses TRBV14 and TRBJ2-2, with no clear D. Germline lookup yields CDR1 SGHDN and CDR2 FVKESK. V was pared by 3 bases and J by 4 bases, with 6 bases between. CDR3 length: 13 amino acids. The CDR3 sequence: CASSQAITGELFF. The CDR3 nucleotides are TGTGCCAGCAGCCAGGCCATCACCGGGGAGCTGTTTTTT. Full variable domain (outside the CDR3, taken from reference TRBV14 and TRBJ2-2): EAGVTQFPSHSVIEKGQTVTLRCDPISGHDNLYWYRRVMGKEIKFLLHFVKESKQDESGMPNNRFLAERTGGTYSTLKVQPAELEDSGVYFCASSQAITGELFFGEGSRLTVL.

The chain joins TRBV5-1 to TRBJ1-5, with D possibly matching TRBD1 (6 bases). Germline V gives CDR1 SGHRS, CDR2 YFSETQ. The CDR3 sequence is 15 residues long. The germline V and J ends were trimmed by 0 bases and 0 bases, with 7 bases remaining between them. This chain's CDR3 is CASSLEGDSNQPQHF. The CDR3 DNA sequence: TGCGCCAGCAGCTTGGAGGGGGATAGCAATCAGCCCCAGCATTTT.

In its sample, this clonotype was seen a few times. CDR3 sequence reads: CASSPSASTDTQYF. CDR3 in DNA: TGTGCCAGCTCACCATCCGCTAGCACAGATACGCAGTATTTT. J is TRBJ2-3 and V is TRBV18; D unclear. Germline loops: CDR1 KGHSH, CDR2 LQKENI. V was pared by 2 bases and J by 0 bases, with 6 bases between. This CDR3 is 14 amino acids long.

This chain connects TRBV30 to TRBJ2-5; 8 positions match TRBD1. The CDR3 is 12 amino acids. Trimming took 1 base from V and 5 from J; bases not matched to a gene: 0. Germline CDR1 reads GTSNPN; CDR2 reads SVGIG (reference sequence). Here the CDR3 reads CAWSGQGETQYF. The CDR3 DNA sequence: TGTGCCTGGAGTGGACAGGGGGAGACCCAGTACTTC.

The V and J genes are TRBV3-1 and TRBJ2-2; tentative D call: TRBD2 (6 bases). From germline, CDR1 is LGHDT and CDR2 YNNKEL (reference sequence). Trimming removed 4 bases at V and 2 bases at J, with 14 bases between. The CDR3 covers 16 residues. The CDR3 DNA sequence: TGTGCCAGCAGCCCGCCCACCGGGAGAAACACCGGGGAGCTGTTTTTT. Translation gives CASSPPTGRNTGELFF.

This clonotype was observed a few times. The rearrangement uses TRBV12-3 or TRBV12-4 and TRBJ2-1, with 7 bases matching TRBD2. The V and J ends lost 3 bases and 5 bases, in that order; junction bases with no gene match: 7. The CDR3 has 15 residues. The CDR3 protein is CASSFSWGLNNEQFF. DNA for the CDR3: TGTGCCAGCAGTTTTTCGTGGGGACTAAACAATGAGCAGTTCTTC.

This clonotype was detected a few times. The chain is built from TRBV4-1 and TRBJ1-1; TRBD1 agrees at 11 bases. The V gene's germline CDR1 is MGHRA and CDR2 YSYEKL. The CDR3 is 18 amino acids. Trimming took 0 bases from V and 6 from J; bases not matched to a gene: 12. CDR3 residues: CASSQDVYRGTGGSEAFF. The CDR3 coding sequence is TGCGCCAGCAGCCAAGATGTTTACAGGGGGACAGGGGGGTCTGAAGCTTTCTTT.

The gene calls are TRBV30 and TRBJ1-5; perhaps TRBD1 as D (5 bases). The ends were cut back, 3 bases at V and 2 bases at J, with 14 bases in the middle. Germline CDR1 reads GTSNPN; CDR2 reads SVGIG (reference sequence). This CDR3 is 15 amino acids long. CDR3 DNA: TGTGCCTGGAGCCCCGGGACCGGGGGCAATCAGCCCCAGCATTTT. Encoded protein: CAWSPGTGGNQPQHF.

The chain recombines TRBV7-9 with TRBJ2-5; D unresolved. The V end lost 1 base, the J end lost 1 base, and 10 bases lay between the germline ends. There are 15 residues in the CDR3. The germline CDR1 and CDR2 sequences are SEHNR and FQNEAQ (reference sequence). CDR3 sequence: CASSLVSRPQETQYF. The DNA for the CDR3 is TGTGCCAGCAGCTTAGTATCCAGACCCCAAGAGACCCAGTACTTC.

The V gene is TRBV4-1, the J gene TRBJ2-5; D not resolved. Germline values: CDR1 MGHRA, CDR2 YSYEKL. The CDR3 has 13 residues. The V and J ends lost 3 bases and 0 bases respectively, with 5 bases between them. The CDR3 loop reads CASSHFNQETQYF. In DNA form, the CDR3 reads TGCGCCAGCAGCCACTTTAACCAAGAGACCCAGTACTTC.

This clonotype was found a few times. This sequence joins TRBV9 and TRBJ1-6; D might be TRBD1 (5 bases). The CDR3 length is 16 residues. Trimming stripped 3 bases from V and 3 bases from J, with 13 bases between. CDR1 and CDR2 (germline): SGDLS, YYNGEE. The CDR3 DNA is TGTGCCAGCAGCGGCGACAGTGGAATCTATAATTCACCCCTCCACTTT. Translating it yields CASSGDSGIYNSPLHF.

In this sample, this clonotype turned up many times. This rearrangement joins TRBV4-3 to TRBJ2-3, with 8 bases aligning to TRBD2. This CDR3 has 16 amino acids. From germline, CDR1 is LGHNA and CDR2 YSLEER. V shed 3 bases, J shed 0 bases, and the junction held 5 bases outside the gene matches. CDR3 loop: CASSQGTSGSTDTQYF. The CDR3 DNA reads as TGCGCCAGCAGCCAGGGAACTAGCGGCAGCACAGATACGCAGTATTTT.

About this clonotype itself: This may arise from a read error, as a much more abundant clone is one base away. This chain connects TRBV5-1 to TRBJ1-6; 7 bases map to TRBD1. Germline V lookup: CDR1 SGHRS, CDR2 YFSETQ. V dropped 2 bases and J dropped 11; count of bases not matched to a gene: 13. The CDR3 covers 16 residues. This CDR3 reads CASSFDYGTAQTPLHF. The CDR3 coding sequence is TGCGCCAGCAGCTTTGATTATGGGACAGCACAAACACCCCTCCACTTT.

The table lists this clonotype with a few counts. This chain links TRBV7-2 with TRBJ2-7, with 11 bases lining up with TRBD2. The CDR3 consists of 17 residues. The V gene end was trimmed by 1 base and the J gene end by 2 bases; junction bases not matched to a gene: 7. Germline values: CDR1 SGHTA, CDR2 FQGNSA. The CDR3 sequence is CASSLGASGRLAYEQYF. CDR3 DNA: TGTGCCAGCAGCTTAGGAGCTAGCGGGAGGCTCGCCTACGAGCAGTACTTC.

Only a few counts were recorded for this clonotype. The chain couples TRBV6-7 to TRBJ2-2; D is undetermined. TRBV6-7 is recorded as an ORF, its role being uncertain. Trimming took 1 base from V and 2 from J, leaving 8 bases between them. This CDR3 region has 15 residues. The CDR3, as DNA: TGTGCCAGCAGTTACTGGGCCGGAAACACCGGGGAGCTGTTTTTT. The encoded protein is CASSYWAGNTGELFF.

This sequence joins TRBV27 and TRBJ1-5, with TRBD1 as a possible D gene (6 bases). The V gene lost 1 base and the J gene lost 4 bases, with 11 bases spanning the gap. From germline, CDR1 is MNHEY and CDR2 SMNVEV (reference sequence). This CDR3 spans 15 amino acids. Here the CDR3 DNA reads TGTGCCAGCAGTTTATTCGGGCAGGGGAATCAGCCCCAGCATTTT. This encodes CASSLFGQGNQPQHF.

This clonotype was observed many times. This chain's CDR3 is CASSSLRVGYTF. The DNA of the CDR3 is TGTGCCAGCAGCAGTCTAAGGGTTGGCTACACCTTC. The J gene is TRBJ1-2, the V gene TRBV7-2, with D hard to call. The CDR3 covers 12 residues. Per the germline V gene, CDR1 is SGHTA and CDR2 is FQGNSA. The V gene lost 5 bases and the J gene lost 7 bases, with 11 bases spanning the gap.

The chain links TRBV5-1 to TRBJ1-4; unclear D gene. Germline V gene lookup returns CDR1 SGHRS and CDR2 YFSETQ. This CDR3 has 15 residues. The ends were cut back, 0 bases at V and 6 bases at J, with 12 bases in the middle. The CDR3 spells CASSLAEVGYEKLFF. CDR3 sequence (DNA): TGCGCCAGCAGCTTGGCCGAGGTGGGGTATGAAAAACTGTTTTTT.

This clonotype was recorded a few times. The chain is built from TRBV3-1 and TRBJ2-7, with TRBD1 matching 7 bases. From germline, CDR1 is LGHDT and CDR2 YNNKEL (reference sequence). There are 14 residues in the CDR3. Trimming at V came to 2 bases and at J to 5 bases, leaving 6 bases not matched to a gene. CDR3 protein: CASSQPDRDHEQYF. For the CDR3, the DNA is TGTGCCAGCAGCCAACCCGACAGGGACCACGAGCAGTACTTC.

V gene TRBV5-6 combines with J gene TRBJ2-1; TRBD1 aligns across 8 bases. Germline V gives CDR1 SGHDT, CDR2 YYEEEE. J gave up 7 bases and V 2 bases, and 14 bases lay outside the gene matches. CDR3 length: 17 residues. Written as DNA, the CDR3 is TGTGCCAGCAGCTTCGGCTATAGAGACAGGGGTCAAAATGAGCAGTTCTTC. As protein: CASSFGYRDRGQNEQFF. The whole variable domain, filled in from reference TRBV5-6 and TRBJ2-1, reads DAGVTQSPTHLIKTRGQQVTLRCSPKSGHDTVSWYQQALGQGPQFIFQYYEEEERQRGNFPDRFSGHQFPNYSSELNVNALLLGDSALYLCASSFGYRDRGQNEQFFGPGTRLTVL.

This sequence joins TRBV7-2 and TRBJ1-1, with 7 bases that match TRBD1. CDR1 and CDR2 (germline): SGHTA, FQGNSA. The V and J ends lost 4 bases and 10 bases, in that order; junction bases with no gene match: 9. The CDR3 spans 13 residues. CDR3 coding DNA: TGTGCCAGCAGCTCATGGGACAGCCGGGGAGCTTTCTTT. Translating it yields CASSSWDSRGAFF.

The chain carries TRBV19 and TRBJ2-1, with 10 bases aligning to TRBD2. Per germline, CDR1 LNHDA and CDR2 SQIVND (reference sequence). Trimming took 4 bases from V and 2 from J; bases not matched to a gene: 5. CDR3 length: 16 amino acids. CDR3 sequence (DNA): TGTGCCAGTAGTAAATTAGCGGGAGGCCCCTACAATGAGCAGTTCTTC. Amino acid sequence: CASSKLAGGPYNEQFF.